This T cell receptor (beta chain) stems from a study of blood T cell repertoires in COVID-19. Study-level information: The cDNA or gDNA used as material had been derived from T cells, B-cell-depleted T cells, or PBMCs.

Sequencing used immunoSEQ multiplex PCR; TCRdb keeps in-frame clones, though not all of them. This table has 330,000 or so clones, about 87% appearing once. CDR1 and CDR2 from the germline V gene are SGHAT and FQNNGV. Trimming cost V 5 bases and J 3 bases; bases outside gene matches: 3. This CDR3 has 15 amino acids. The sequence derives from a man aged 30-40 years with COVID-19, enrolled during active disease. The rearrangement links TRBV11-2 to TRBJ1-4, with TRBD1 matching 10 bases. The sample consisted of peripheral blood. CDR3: CASSHGQGANEKLFF. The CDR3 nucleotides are TGTGCCAGCAGCCACGGACAGGGGGCTAATGAAAAACTGTTTTTT.